The clone carrying this T cell receptor (beta chain) appeared many times. As diagnostic evidence, clinical symptoms, serum thyroxine, TRAb, thyroid ultrasound and orbital computed tomography were relied upon. RNA served as the template for amplifying TCR beta CDR3 regions. An opening RT-PCR round employed HTBI primers and preceded a second-round multiplex PCR. One entry per CDR3 protein, called by TCRdb with MiXCR from the multiplex PCR reads. The table records hundreds of thousands of distinct CDR3 sequences, about 24% of them present only once. These data belong to a study of Graves' ophthalmopathy and Graves' hyperthyroidism. Study as a whole: Prior to any treatment, peripheral blood was collected at the time of initial diagnosis.

Germline-derived CDR1 and CDR2 are LNHNV and YYDKDF (reference sequence). The V and J ends lost 5 bases and 2 bases respectively, with 12 bases between them. The length of the CDR3 is 15 residues. Sequences were obtained from peripheral blood. The chain has TRBV15 and TRBJ2-2; D remains ambiguous. This receptor was obtained from a woman aged 18-29 years with stable Graves' hyperthyroidism. Some clones in this sample may be carry-over from other donors' samples. CDR3 nucleotides: TGTGCCACCAGCGCTCTTGGGCTAAACACCGGGGAGCTGTTTTTT. It is translated as CATSALGLNTGELFF.